These 19 T cell receptor beta chains share one sample of origin, sequenced in a study of T-cell reconstitution after alpha-beta-depleted transplantation in children. The authors prepared the TCRbeta library with unique molecular identifiers. Each CDR3 protein gets one entry after TCRdb re-called the PCR reads with MiXCR. The sample contains around 440,000 distinct CDR3 sequences, around 16% of which appear only once. Here the sequenced sample was PBMCs, mostly from graft donor cells, taken 360 days after TCRalphabeta/CD19-depleted stem cell transplant. The receptor set was obtained from a boy in the first two years of life who had a stem cell transplant for Wiskott-Aldrich syndrome, so the T cells may come from the graft donor.

The rearrangement links TRBV12-3 or TRBV12-4 to TRBJ2-3; D is possibly TRBD2 (7 bases). The CDR3 is made up of 16 amino acids. V was pared by 5 bases and J by 4 bases, with 19 bases between. The CDR3 sequence is CASSLQGGGPSDTQYF. In DNA form, the CDR3 reads TGTGCCAGCAGTCTCCAAGGGGGGGGGCCATCAGATACGCAGTATTTT.

This clonotype was seen a handful of times. This chain connects TRBV20-1 to TRBJ1-1; a weak D match, TRBD1 (5 bases). Germline V gene lookup returns CDR1 DFQATT and CDR2 SNEGSKA (reference sequence). The CDR3 covers 11 residues. Trimming left V 7 bases short and J 5 bases short, with 11 bases between. The CDR3 loop reads CSGLGVTEAFF. CDR3 coding DNA: TGCAGTGGCTTAGGGGTAACTGAAGCTTTCTTT.

The chain is built from TRBV5-1 and TRBJ2-6, with D unclear. The germline V gene encodes CDR1 SGHRS and CDR2 YFSETQ. The germline V and J ends were trimmed by 0 bases and 0 bases, with 7 bases remaining between them. The CDR3 contains 16 residues. The CDR3 spells CASSLVANSGANVLTF. In DNA, the CDR3 is TGCGCCAGCAGCTTGGTCGCGAACTCTGGGGCCAACGTCCTGACTTTC.

Only a few counts were recorded for this clonotype. The chain couples TRBV29-1 to TRBJ2-5; no definite D call. V lost 2 bases and J 4 bases, leaving 8 bases between the germline ends. This CDR3 region has 12 residues. Germline CDR1 and CDR2: SQVTM and ANQGSEA. The CDR3 bases are TGCAGCGTTGAAAGGGCTCTAGAGACCCAGTACTTC. Translation: CSVERALETQYF.

This clonotype was found a few times. V usage is TRBV28 and J usage is TRBJ2-1, with D possibly being TRBD2 (6 bases). Germline V lookup: CDR1 MDHEN, CDR2 SYDVKM. The CDR3 extends over 15 amino acids. Trimming stripped 7 bases from V and 2 bases from J, with 15 bases between. In nucleotides, the CDR3 is TGTGCCAGCATCTCCCCGTGGGGGGCCTACAATGAGCAGTTCTTC. This codes for CASISPWGAYNEQFF.

This clonotype has a handful of counts. This chain uses TRBV6-5 with TRBJ2-7; D not certain. This CDR3 has 12 residues. From germline, CDR1 is MNHEY and CDR2 SVGAGI. The germline V and J ends were trimmed by 6 bases and 2 bases, with 8 bases remaining between them. CDR3 nucleotides: TGTGCCAGCAGAAACGGACCCTACGAGCAGTACTTC. It specifies CASRNGPYEQYF.

The V gene is TRBV7-9, the J gene TRBJ2-7; TRBD1 matches 9 bases. CDR1 and CDR2 (germline): SEHNR, FQNEAQ (reference sequence). V trimming: 1 base; J trimming: 2 bases; junction bases outside the gene matches: 3. The CDR3 loop spans 15 amino acids. Here the CDR3 DNA reads TGTGCCAGCAGCTTAGTGGGACAGGGACCCTACGAGCAGTACTTC. Protein sequence: CASSLVGQGPYEQYF.

In this sample, this clonotype turned up many times. The J gene is TRBJ2-7, the V gene TRBV5-1, with TRBD2 matching 10 bases. Germline V gene data show CDR1 as SGHRS and CDR2 as YFSETQ. This CDR3 is 16 amino acids long. With 2 bases clipped from V and 2 bases from J, the junction kept 7 bases outside the gene matches. In DNA form, the CDR3 reads TGCGCCAGCAGCTTCTCTAGCGGGAGCCGCACCTACGAGCAGTACTTC. Protein product: CASSFSSGSRTYEQYF.

V is TRBV19 and J is TRBJ2-1; tentatively, D is TRBD1 (6 bases). The germline V gene encodes CDR1 LNHDA and CDR2 SQIVND (reference sequence). The CDR3 loop spans 16 amino acids. The V gene lost 4 bases and the J gene lost 10 bases, with 23 bases spanning the gap. In nucleotides, the CDR3 is TGTGCCAGTAGTACCCTACAGGGTTGGCGTATCGGGGAGCAGTTCTTC. Translating gives CASSTLQGWRIGEQFF. Supplemented by reference TRBV19 and TRBJ2-1, the full variable domain reads DGGITQSPKYLFRKEGQNVTLSCEQNLNHDAMYWYRQDPGQGLRLIYYSQIVNDFQKGDIAEGYSVSREKKESFPLTVTSAQKNPTAFYLCASSTLQGWRIGEQFFGPGTRLTVL.

This clonotype has at least ten counts. The CDR3 sequence is CASSYGTGWTEAFF. In DNA form, the CDR3 reads TGTGCCAGCAGTTACGGGACAGGGTGGACTGAAGCTTTCTTT. The chain uses TRBV6-5 and TRBJ1-1; 9 nucleotides line up with TRBD1. The germline V gene encodes CDR1 MNHEY and CDR2 SVGAGI. V lost 2 bases, J lost 5 bases, and 3 bases stayed unmatched. The CDR3 is 14 amino acids.

This clonotype was seen more than once but under ten times. V usage is TRBV12-3 or TRBV12-4 and J usage is TRBJ2-1; 8 bases align to TRBD2. The CDR3 has 14 residues. V gave up 5 bases and J gave up 7 bases; unmatched junction bases: 7. The CDR3 loop reads CASSRREGQNEQFF. The CDR3, as DNA: TGTGCCAGCAGTCGACGGGAGGGCCAGAATGAGCAGTTCTTC.

This clonotype was seen a handful of times. V is TRBV5-1 and J is TRBJ2-7; 7 bases match TRBD1. This CDR3 comprises 16 residues. The V segment lost 1 base and the J segment 4 bases; nucleotides outside the gene matches: 11. Germline V gene data show CDR1 as SGHRS and CDR2 as YFSETQ. The CDR3 loop is CASSLRKGTAPYEQYF. For the CDR3, the DNA is TGCGCCAGCAGCTTGAGGAAAGGGACAGCCCCTTACGAGCAGTACTTC.

This clonotype appeared a few times. The chain joins TRBV7-2 to TRBJ2-1; D unresolved. From germline, CDR1 is SGHTA and CDR2 FQGNSA. V was trimmed by 4 bases and J by 7 bases, leaving 11 bases between them. The CDR3 length is 13 residues. The CDR3 region is CASSSIGRNEQFF. The CDR3 DNA sequence: TGTGCCAGCAGCTCGATCGGCAGGAATGAGCAGTTCTTC. The full variable domain, its missing parts supplied by reference TRBV7-2 and TRBJ2-1, is GAGVSQSPSNKVTEKGKDVELRCDPISGHTALYWYRQSLGQGLEFLIYFQGNSAPDKSGLPSDRFSAERTGGSVSTLTIQRTQQEDSAVYLCASSSIGRNEQFFGPGTRLTVL.

This clonotype has just a few counts. One junction end disagrees with the germline gene, perhaps due to a read error. The chain combines TRBV4-1 with TRBJ2-5, with D maybe TRBD2 (5 bases). The CDR3 loop spans 16 amino acids. The germline CDR1 and CDR2 sequences are MGHRA and YSYEKL. The CDR3 sequence: CASSPGVGVIREAQYF. CDR3 nucleotide sequence: TGCGCCAGCAGCCCCGGGGTCGGTGTGATAAGAGAGGCCCAGTACTTC.

This clonotype was recorded a few times. The chain couples TRBV21-1 to TRBJ2-3. TRBV21-1 is a known pseudogene. This CDR3 contains 16 residues. The CDR3 nucleotides read TGTGCCAGCAGCAAAGCAAAACTCGCTAGCACAGATACGCAGTATTTT. Protein product: CASSKAKLASTDTQYF.

CDR3 sequence: CASSLYSLAVGYGYTF. The CDR3 DNA sequence: TGTGCCAGCAGTTTATATTCTCTGGCTGTTGGCTATGGCTACACCTTC. The genes are TRBV12-3 or TRBV12-4 and TRBJ1-2, with unresolved D. The CDR3 is 16 amino acids. V dropped 2 bases and J dropped 4 bases, with 17 bases sitting between them.

This clonotype was observed a handful of times. The rearrangement uses TRBV9 and TRBJ2-3, with 8 bases identical to TRBD2. After removal of 0 bases from V and 0 bases from J, the junction contained 9 bases not matched to a gene. Germline V gives CDR1 SGDLS, CDR2 YYNGEE. The CDR3 is 18 amino acids. CDR3 sequence: CASSVGPSGYTSTDTQYF. For the CDR3, the DNA is TGTGCCAGCAGCGTAGGCCCTAGCGGGTATACTAGCACAGATACGCAGTATTTT.

The chain employs TRBV12-3 or TRBV12-4 and TRBJ2-7, with D perhaps TRBD1 or TRBD2 (5 bases each). Trimming left V 3 bases short and J 4 bases short, with 13 bases between. CDR3 length: 14 residues. CDR3 residues: CASSFSQGVYEQYF. For the CDR3, the DNA is TGTGCCAGCAGTTTCAGCCAGGGAGTGTACGAGCAGTACTTC.

This clonotype was seen a few times. The genes are TRBV27 and TRBJ1-5, with D hard to call. The germline V and J ends were trimmed by 1 base and 4 bases, with 11 bases remaining between them. The CDR3 consists of 15 residues. CDR1 is MNHEY and CDR2 is SMNVEV in the germline V gene (reference sequence). The chain's CDR3 is CASSLLKGKNQPQHF. Written as DNA, the CDR3 is TGTGCCAGCAGTTTATTGAAGGGTAAGAATCAGCCCCAGCATTTT.